The sequence of this TCR beta chain was determined in a study of vaccination and CD4 T cells after COVID-19. Study overall: The study collected post-vaccine samples a median around 72 days after dose two, with a range of 14 to 241.

As to this clonotype: Its antigen is still unknown.

The Oncomine TCR Beta short-read assay was applied to DNA of cultured CD4+ T cells. In TCRdb, the PCR reads were re-called with MiXCR into one record per CDR3 protein. The sample consists of 12,000 or so distinct CDR3 sequences, roughly 55% of them appearing once. The CDR3 contains 17 residues. Losses at the gene ends were 0 bases for V and 5 bases for J; bases not matched to a gene: 7. Germline V gives CDR1 MNHEY, CDR2 SVGAGI. Regarding treatment: roughly 11-day PBMC culture with coronavirus spike peptide pools or control peptides (ViraFEST assay). The sequencing sample was made of CD4+ T cells from blood, cultured in vitro. This chain connects TRBV6-5 to TRBJ2-5, with 12 bases fitting TRBD2. This TCR derives from a human donor who had recovered from COVID-19. The CDR3 loop is CASSYSASGRDGETQYF. In nucleotides, the CDR3 is TGTGCCAGCAGTTACTCGGCTAGCGGGAGGGATGGGGAGACCCAGTACTTC.